These 10 T cell receptor beta chains were all obtained from the same sample, sequenced in a study of blood T cell repertoires in COVID-19. The data were produced by immunoSEQ multiplex PCR, yet TCRdb's version contains in-frame clones alone and is incomplete. The sample lists some 200,000 clones; approximately 85% were seen once. The sample taken for sequencing was PBMCs or T cells enriched from blood (not recorded which). These receptors were taken from a man between 35 and 55 years old who had recovered from COVID-19.

This chain links TRBV2 with TRBJ2-7; TRBD2 aligns across 11 bases. Germline lookup yields CDR1 SNHLY and CDR2 FYNNEI. CDR3 length equals 17 residues. Trimming at V came to 6 bases and at J to 2 bases, leaving 12 bases not matched to a gene. As DNA, the CDR3 is TGTGCCAGCAGGAAAGGACTAGCGGGCGGGTACCCCTACGAGCAGTACTTC. Residues: CASRKGLAGGYPYEQYF.

V and J are TRBV7-6 and TRBJ2-1, with D perhaps matching TRBD1 (6 bases). Germline V CDR1 and CDR2: SGHVS, FNYEAQ. Trimming stripped 2 bases from V and 7 bases from J, with 12 bases between. The CDR3 extends over 14 amino acids. CDR3 nucleotides: TGTGCCAGCAGCTTATTAGGGGGTGGAAATGAGCAGTTCTTC. The encoded protein is CASSLLGGGNEQFF.

This clone has just one count. The chain couples TRBV7-3 to TRBJ2-5, with 14 bases identical to TRBD2. V dropped 5 bases and J dropped 5; count of bases not matched to a gene: 4. This CDR3 has 15 residues. Germline CDR1 reads SGHTA; CDR2 reads FQGTGA. The CDR3 loop is CASSLGLAGAETQYF. CDR3 DNA sequence: TGTGCCAGCAGCCTGGGACTAGCGGGAGCGGAGACCCAGTACTTC.

Turning to this clone: Other nucleotide sequences from this sample produce the same CDR3. The chain joins TRBV11-2 to TRBJ2-3; tentative D call: TRBD2 (5 bases). V lost 0 bases to trimming and J lost 5 bases, with 6 bases between them. The germline CDR1 and CDR2 sequences are SGHAT and FQNNGV. The length of the CDR3 is 13 residues. CDR3: CASSLDRGDTQYF. Written as DNA, the CDR3 is TGTGCCAGCAGCTTAGATCGGGGAGATACGCAGTATTTT.

The chain couples TRBV9 to TRBJ2-1; D might be TRBD1 (6 bases). V was trimmed by 3 bases and J by 6 bases, leaving 16 bases between them. Germline-derived CDR1 and CDR2 are SGDLS and YYNGEE. The CDR3 sequence is 15 residues long. The CDR3 DNA reads TGTGCCAGCAGCGACGGACTGGGGGCCGGCAATGAGCAGTTCTTC. Its protein product is CASSDGLGAGNEQFF.

V and J are TRBV5-8 and TRBJ1-2; 9 positions agree with TRBD1. Looked up from germline, CDR1 is SGHTS and CDR2 is YDEGEE. This CDR3 contains 12 residues. Trimming removed 6 bases from V and 8 bases from J; junction bases left unmatched: 5. CDR3 in DNA: TGTGCCAGCAAACAGGGGGCGAGCGGCTACACCTTC. Translating it yields CASKQGASGYTF.

The chain joins TRBV29-1 to TRBJ2-1; D gene uncertain. The CDR3 is 14 amino acids. CDR1 is SQVTM, CDR2 ANQGSEA, per germline. Trimming took off 4 bases at V and 7 bases at J, with 17 bases between the two ends. DNA of the CDR3: TGCAGCGTTGTTGGAGATAATTCCAAGAATGAGCAGTTCTTC. Translation: CSVVGDNSKNEQFF.

V is TRBV6-5 and J is TRBJ2-5; 8 positions match TRBD2. The CDR3 runs 16 residues. J gave up 1 base and V 0 bases, and 4 bases lay outside the gene matches. Germline V gene sequence: CDR1 MNHEY, CDR2 SVGAGI. CDR3: CASSYSLAGFQETQYF. The CDR3 bases are TGTGCCAGCAGTTACTCCCTAGCGGGCTTCCAAGAGACCCAGTACTTC.

The chain joins TRBV28 to TRBJ1-1, with D possibly TRBD1 on 5 matching bases. Trimming pared 5 bases from V and 0 bases from J, leaving 13 bases between. The germline V gene encodes CDR1 MDHEN and CDR2 SYDVKM. The CDR3 consists of 15 residues. The CDR3 sequence is CASSAPGIMNTEAFF. Written as DNA, the CDR3 is TGTGCCAGCAGTGCCCCAGGGATTATGAACACTGAAGCTTTCTTT.

The chain links TRBV3-1 (or the pseudogene TRBV3-2) to TRBJ2-3; D is possibly TRBD2 (6 bases). From germline, CDR1 is LGHDT and CDR2 YNNKEL (reference sequence). This CDR3 contains 17 residues. Between the trimmed V and J ends, which lost 1 base and 0 bases, there was a span of 14 bases. The CDR3 DNA is TGTGCCAGCAGCCAAGTCTCTAGCAGCGGGAGCACAGATACGCAGTATTTT. Its translation is CASSQVSSSGSTDTQYF.